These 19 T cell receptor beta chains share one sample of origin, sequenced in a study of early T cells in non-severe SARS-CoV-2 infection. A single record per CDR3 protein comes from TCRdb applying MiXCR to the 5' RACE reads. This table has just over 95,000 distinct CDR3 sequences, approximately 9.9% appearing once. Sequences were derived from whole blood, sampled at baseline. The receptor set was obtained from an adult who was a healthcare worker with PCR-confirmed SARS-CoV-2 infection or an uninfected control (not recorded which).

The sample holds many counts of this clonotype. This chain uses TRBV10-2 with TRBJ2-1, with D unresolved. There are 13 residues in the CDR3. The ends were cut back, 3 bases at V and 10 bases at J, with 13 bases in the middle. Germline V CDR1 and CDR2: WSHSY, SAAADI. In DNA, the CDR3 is TGCGCCAGCAGTGAACATTGGCAACTGGAGCAGTTCTTC. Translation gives CASSEHWQLEQFF.

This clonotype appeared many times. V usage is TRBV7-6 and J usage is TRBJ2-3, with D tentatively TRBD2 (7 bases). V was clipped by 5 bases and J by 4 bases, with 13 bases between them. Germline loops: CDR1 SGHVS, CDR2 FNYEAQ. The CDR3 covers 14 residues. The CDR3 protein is CASSALGGPDTQYF. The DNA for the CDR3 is TGTGCCAGCAGCGCCCTGGGGGGGCCAGATACGCAGTATTTT.

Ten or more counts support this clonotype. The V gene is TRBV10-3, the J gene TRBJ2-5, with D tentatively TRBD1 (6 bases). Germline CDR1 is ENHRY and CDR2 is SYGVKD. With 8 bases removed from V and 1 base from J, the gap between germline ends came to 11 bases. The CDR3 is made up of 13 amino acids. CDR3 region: CAIGDRPQETQYF. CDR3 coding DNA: TGTGCCATCGGAGACAGGCCCCAAGAGACCCAGTACTTC.

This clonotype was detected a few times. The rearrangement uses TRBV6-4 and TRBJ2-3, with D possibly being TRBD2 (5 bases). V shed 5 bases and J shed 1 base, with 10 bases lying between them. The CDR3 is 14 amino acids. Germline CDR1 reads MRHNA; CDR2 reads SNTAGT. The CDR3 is CASSPFSGTDTQYF. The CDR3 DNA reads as TGTGCCAGCAGTCCCTTTAGCGGCACAGATACGCAGTATTTT.

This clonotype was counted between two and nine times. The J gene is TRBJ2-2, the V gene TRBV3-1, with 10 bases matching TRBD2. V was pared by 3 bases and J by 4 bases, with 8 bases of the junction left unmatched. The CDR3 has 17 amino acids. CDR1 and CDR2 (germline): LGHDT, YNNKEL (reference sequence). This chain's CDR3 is CASSQPLAGASTGELFF. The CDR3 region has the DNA TGTGCCAGCAGCCAGCCTCTAGCGGGGGCCTCCACCGGGGAGCTGTTTTTT.

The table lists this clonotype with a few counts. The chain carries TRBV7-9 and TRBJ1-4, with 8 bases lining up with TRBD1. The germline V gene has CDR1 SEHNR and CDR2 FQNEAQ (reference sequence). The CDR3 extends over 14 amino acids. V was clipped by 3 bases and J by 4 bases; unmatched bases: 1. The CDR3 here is CASSLGQDNEKLFF. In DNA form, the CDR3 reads TGTGCCAGCAGCTTGGGACAGGATAATGAAAAACTGTTTTTT.

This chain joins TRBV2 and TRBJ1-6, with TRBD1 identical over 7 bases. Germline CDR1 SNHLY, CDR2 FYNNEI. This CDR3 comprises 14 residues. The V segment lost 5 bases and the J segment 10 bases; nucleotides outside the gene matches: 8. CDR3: CASSPDRFGSPLHF. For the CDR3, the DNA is TGTGCCAGCAGTCCGGACAGGTTTGGATCACCCCTCCACTTT.

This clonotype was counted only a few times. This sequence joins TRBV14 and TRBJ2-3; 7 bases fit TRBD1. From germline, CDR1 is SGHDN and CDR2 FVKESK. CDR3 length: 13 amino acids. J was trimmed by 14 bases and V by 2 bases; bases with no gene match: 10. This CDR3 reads CASSQREETGRYF. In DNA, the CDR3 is TGTGCCAGCAGCCAACGTGAGGAGACAGGGCGGTATTTT.

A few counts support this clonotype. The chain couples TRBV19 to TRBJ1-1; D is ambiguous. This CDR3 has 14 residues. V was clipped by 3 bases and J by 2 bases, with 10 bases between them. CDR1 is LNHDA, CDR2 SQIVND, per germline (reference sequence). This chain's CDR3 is CASSMRGRNTEAFF. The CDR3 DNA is TGTGCCAGTAGTATGCGAGGGAGAAACACTGAAGCTTTCTTT.

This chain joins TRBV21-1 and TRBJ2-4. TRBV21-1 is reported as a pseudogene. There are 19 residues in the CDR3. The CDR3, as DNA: TGTGCCAGCAGCAAAGAGGGATCGGGCTCCAACCCGAAAAAAAACATTCAGTACTTC. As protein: CASSKEGSGSNPKKNIQYF.

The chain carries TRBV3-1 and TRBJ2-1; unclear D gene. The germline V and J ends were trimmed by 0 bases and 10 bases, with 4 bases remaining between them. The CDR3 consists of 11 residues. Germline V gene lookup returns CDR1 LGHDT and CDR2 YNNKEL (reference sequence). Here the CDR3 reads CASSQEGEQFF. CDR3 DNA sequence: TGTGCCAGCAGCCAAGAGGGGGAGCAGTTCTTC.

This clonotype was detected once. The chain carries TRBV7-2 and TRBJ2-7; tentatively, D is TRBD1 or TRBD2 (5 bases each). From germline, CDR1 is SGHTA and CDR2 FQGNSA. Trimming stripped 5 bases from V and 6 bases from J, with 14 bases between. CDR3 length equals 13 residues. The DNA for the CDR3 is TGTGCCAGCAGCCTCGGGACCTGGGGCGAGCAGTACTTC. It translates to CASSLGTWGEQYF.

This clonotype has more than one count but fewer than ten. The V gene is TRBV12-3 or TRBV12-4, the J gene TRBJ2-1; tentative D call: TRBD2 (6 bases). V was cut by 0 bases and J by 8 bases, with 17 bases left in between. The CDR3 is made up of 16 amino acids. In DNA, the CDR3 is TGTGCCAGCAGTTTAGCGCGGTTGCGGGGACGGGATGAGCAGTTCTTC. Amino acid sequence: CASSLARLRGRDEQFF.

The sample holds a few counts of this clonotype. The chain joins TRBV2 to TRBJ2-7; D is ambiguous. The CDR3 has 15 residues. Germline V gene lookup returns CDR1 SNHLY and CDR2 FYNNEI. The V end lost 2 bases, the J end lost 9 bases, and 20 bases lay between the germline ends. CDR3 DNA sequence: TGTGCCAGCAGTGAACTTGTATCGGCGACCCTTGGGCAGTACTTC. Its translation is CASSELVSATLGQYF.

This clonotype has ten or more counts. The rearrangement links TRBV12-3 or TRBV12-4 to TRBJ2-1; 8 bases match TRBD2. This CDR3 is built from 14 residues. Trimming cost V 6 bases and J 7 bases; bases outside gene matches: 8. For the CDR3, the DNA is TGTGCCAGCAGCCCGGGACTAGTGTATAATGAGCAGTTCTTC. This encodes CASSPGLVYNEQFF.

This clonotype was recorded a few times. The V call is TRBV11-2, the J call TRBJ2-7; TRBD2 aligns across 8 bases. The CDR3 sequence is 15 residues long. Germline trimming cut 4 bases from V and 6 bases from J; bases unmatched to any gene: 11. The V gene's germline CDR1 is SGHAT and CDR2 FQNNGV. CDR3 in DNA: TGTGCCAGCAGCTCTCGGGGGACTAGGGGTTCCGAGCAGTACTTC. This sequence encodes CASSSRGTRGSEQYF. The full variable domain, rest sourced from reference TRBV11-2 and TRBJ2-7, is EAGVAQSPRYKIIEKRQSVAFWCNPISGHATLYWYQQILGQGPKLLIQFQNNGVVDDSQLPKDRFSAERLKGVDSTLKIQPAKLEDSAVYLCASSSRGTRGSEQYFGPGTRLTVT.

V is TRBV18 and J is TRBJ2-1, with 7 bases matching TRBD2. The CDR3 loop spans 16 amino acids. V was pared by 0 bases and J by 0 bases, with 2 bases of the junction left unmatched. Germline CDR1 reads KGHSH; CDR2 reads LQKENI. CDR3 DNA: TGTGCCAGCTCACCACCGTCTAGCGGCTCCTACAATGAGCAGTTCTTC. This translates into CASSPPSSGSYNEQFF.

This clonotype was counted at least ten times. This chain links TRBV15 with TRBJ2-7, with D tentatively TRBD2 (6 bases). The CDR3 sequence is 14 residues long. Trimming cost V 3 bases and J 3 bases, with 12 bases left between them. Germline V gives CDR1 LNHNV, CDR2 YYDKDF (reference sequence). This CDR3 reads CATSRAGRNYEQYF. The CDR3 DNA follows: TGTGCCACCAGCAGGGCTGGGAGGAACTACGAGCAGTACTTC. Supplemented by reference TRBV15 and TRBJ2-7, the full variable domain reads DAMVIQNPRYQVTQFGKPVTLSCSQTLNHNVMYWYQQKSSQAPKLLFHYYDKDFNNEADTPDNFQSRRPNTSFCFLDIRSPGLGDTAMYLCATSRAGRNYEQYFGPGTRLTVT.

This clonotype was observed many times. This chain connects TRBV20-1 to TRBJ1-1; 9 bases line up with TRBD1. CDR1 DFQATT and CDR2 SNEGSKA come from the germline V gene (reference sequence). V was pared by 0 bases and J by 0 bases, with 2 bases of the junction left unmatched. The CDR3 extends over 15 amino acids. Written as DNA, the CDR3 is TGCAGTGCTAGAGAGCGGGACAGGGTGAACACTGAAGCTTTCTTT. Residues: CSARERDRVNTEAFF.